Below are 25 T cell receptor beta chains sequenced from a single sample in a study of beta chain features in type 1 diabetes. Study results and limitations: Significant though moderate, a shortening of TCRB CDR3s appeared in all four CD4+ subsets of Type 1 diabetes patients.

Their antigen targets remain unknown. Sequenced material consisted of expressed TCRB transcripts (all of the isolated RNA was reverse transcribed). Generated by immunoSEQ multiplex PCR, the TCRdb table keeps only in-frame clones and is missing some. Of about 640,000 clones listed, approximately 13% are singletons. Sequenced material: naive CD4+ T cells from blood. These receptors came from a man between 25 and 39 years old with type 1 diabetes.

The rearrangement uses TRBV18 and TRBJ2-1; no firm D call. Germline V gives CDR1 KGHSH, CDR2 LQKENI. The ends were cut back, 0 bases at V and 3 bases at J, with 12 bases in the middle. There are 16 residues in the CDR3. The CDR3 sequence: CASSPPRQSNYNEQFF. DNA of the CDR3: TGTGCCAGCTCACCACCGAGGCAGAGCAACTACAATGAGCAGTTCTTC.

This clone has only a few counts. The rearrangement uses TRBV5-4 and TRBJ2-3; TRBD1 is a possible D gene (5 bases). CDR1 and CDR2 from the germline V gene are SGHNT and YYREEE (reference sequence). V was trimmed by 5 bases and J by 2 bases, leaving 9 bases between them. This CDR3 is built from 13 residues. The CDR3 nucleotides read TGTGCCAGCAGTGACAGCTACACAGATACGCAGTATTTT. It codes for CASSDSYTDTQYF.

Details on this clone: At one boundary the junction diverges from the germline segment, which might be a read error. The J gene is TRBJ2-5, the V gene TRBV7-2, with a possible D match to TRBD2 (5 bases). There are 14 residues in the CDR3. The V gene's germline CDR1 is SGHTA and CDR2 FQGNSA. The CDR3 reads CASTLISGKETQYF. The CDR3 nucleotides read TGTGCCAGCACCTTAATATCGGGGAAAGAGACCCAGTACTTC.

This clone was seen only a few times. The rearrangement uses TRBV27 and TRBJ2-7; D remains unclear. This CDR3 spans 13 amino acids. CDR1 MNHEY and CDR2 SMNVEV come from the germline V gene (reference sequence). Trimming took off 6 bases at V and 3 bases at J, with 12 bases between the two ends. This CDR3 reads CASSHGRLYEQYF. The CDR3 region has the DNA TGTGCCAGCAGCCACGGACGGCTCTACGAGCAGTACTTC.

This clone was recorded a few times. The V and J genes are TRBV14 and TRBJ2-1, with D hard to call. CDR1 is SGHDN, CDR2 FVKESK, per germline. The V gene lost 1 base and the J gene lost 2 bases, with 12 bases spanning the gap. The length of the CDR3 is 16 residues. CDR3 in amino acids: CASSQVYTIAYNEQFF. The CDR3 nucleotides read TGTGCCAGCAGCCAAGTCTACACAATCGCCTACAATGAGCAGTTCTTC.

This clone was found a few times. The CDR3, as DNA: TGTGCCAGCAAGAACGGGGGTACCTACGAGCAGTACTTC. Translating it yields CASKNGGTYEQYF. The chain carries TRBV25-1 and TRBJ2-7, with TRBD2 as a possible D gene (6 bases). The length of the CDR3 is 13 residues. The V and J ends lost 7 bases and 2 bases respectively, with 12 bases between them. Germline CDR1 is MGHDK and CDR2 is SYGVNS.

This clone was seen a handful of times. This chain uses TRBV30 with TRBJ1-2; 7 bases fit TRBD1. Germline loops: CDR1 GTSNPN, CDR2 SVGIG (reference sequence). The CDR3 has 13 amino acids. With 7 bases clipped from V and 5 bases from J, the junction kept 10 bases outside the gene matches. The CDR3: CAYHPGQPYGYTF. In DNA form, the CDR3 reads TGTGCCTACCACCCGGGACAGCCGTATGGCTACACCTTC.

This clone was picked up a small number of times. The CDR3: CASSPDFTSNSPLHF. CDR3 DNA: TGCGCCAGCAGCCCCGACTTCACTTCGAACTCACCCCTCCACTTT. The chain is built from TRBV5-1 and TRBJ1-6; D is unclear. CDR1 and CDR2 from the germline V gene are SGHRS and YFSETQ. The CDR3 totals 15 residues. The V end was cut by 4 bases, the J end by 10 bases, with 18 bases between. Full variable domain (outside the CDR3, taken from reference TRBV5-1 and TRBJ1-6): KAGVTQTPRYLIKTRGQQVTLSCSPISGHRSVSWYQQTPGQGLQFLFEYFSETQRNKGNFPGRFSGRQFSNSRSEMNVSTLELGDSALYLCASSPDFTSNSPLHFGNGTRLTVT.

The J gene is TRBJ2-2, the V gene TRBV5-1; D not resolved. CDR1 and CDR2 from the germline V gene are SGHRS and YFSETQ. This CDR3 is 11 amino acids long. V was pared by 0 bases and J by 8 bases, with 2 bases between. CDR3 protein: CASSLEGELFF. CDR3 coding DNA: TGCGCCAGCAGCTTGGAAGGGGAGCTGTTTTTT. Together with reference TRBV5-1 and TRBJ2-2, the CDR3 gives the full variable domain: KAGVTQTPRYLIKTRGQQVTLSCSPISGHRSVSWYQQTPGQGLQFLFEYFSETQRNKGNFPGRFSGRQFSNSRSEMNVSTLELGDSALYLCASSLEGELFFGEGSRLTVL.

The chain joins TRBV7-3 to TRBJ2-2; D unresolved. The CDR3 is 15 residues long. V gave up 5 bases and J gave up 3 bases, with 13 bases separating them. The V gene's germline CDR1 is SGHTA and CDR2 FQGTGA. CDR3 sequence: CASSLSTGYTGELFF. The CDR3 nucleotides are TGTGCCAGCAGCCTCAGCACGGGTTACACCGGGGAGCTGTTTTTT.

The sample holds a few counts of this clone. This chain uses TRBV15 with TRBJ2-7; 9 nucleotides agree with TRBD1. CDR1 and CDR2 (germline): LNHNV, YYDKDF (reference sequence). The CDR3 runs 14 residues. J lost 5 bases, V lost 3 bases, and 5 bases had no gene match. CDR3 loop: CATSRDRGSDEQYF. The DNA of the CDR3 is TGTGCCACCAGCAGGGACAGGGGATCAGACGAGCAGTACTTC.

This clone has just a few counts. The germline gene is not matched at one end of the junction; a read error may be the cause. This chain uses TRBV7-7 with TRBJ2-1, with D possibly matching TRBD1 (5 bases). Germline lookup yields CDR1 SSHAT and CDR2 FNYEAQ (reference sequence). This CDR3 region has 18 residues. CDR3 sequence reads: CASSLSLWTPSSYNEQFF. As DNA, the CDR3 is TGTGCTAGCAGCTTATCTTTGTGGACACCGAGCTCCTACAATGAGCAGTTCTTC.

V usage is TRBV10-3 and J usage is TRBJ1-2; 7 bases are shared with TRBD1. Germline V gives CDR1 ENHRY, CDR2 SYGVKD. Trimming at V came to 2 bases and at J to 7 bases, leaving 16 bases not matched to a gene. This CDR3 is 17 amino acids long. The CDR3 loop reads CAISEPPGGGGLIGYTF. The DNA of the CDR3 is TGTGCCATCAGTGAGCCACCAGGGGGGGGCGGACTTATTGGCTACACCTTC.

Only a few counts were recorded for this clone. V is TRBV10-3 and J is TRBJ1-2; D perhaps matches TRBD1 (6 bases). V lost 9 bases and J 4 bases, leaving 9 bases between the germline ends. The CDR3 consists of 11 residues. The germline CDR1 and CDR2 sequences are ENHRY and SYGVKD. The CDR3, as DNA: TGTGCCATACAGGGTAGCTATGGCTACACCTTC. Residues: CAIQGSYGYTF.

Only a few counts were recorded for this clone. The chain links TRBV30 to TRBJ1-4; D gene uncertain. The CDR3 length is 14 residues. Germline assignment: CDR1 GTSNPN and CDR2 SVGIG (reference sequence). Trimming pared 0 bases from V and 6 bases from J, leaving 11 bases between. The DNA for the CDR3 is TGTGCCTGGAGTGTAGGTAACAAGGATGAAAAACTGTTTTTT. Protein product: CAWSVGNKDEKLFF. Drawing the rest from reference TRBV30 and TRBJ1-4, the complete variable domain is SQTIHQWPATLVQPVGSPLSLECTVEGTSNPNLYWYRQAAGRGLQLLFYSVGIGQISSEVPQNLSASRPQDRQFILSSKKLLLSDSGFYLCAWSVGNKDEKLFFGSGTQLSVL.

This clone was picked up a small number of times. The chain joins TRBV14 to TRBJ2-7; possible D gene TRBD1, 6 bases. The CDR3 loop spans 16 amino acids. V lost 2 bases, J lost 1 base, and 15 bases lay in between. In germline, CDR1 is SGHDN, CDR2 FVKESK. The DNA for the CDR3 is TGTGCCAGCAGCCAACCACAGGGTAATTGGTCCTACGAGCAGTACTTC. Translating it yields CASSQPQGNWSYEQYF.

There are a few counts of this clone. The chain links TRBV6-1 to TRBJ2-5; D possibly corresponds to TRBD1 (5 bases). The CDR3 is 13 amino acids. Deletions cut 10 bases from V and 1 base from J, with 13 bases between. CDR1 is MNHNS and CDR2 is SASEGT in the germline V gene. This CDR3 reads CAISGRVQETQYF. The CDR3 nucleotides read TGTGCCATTTCCGGCAGGGTCCAAGAGACCCAGTACTTC.

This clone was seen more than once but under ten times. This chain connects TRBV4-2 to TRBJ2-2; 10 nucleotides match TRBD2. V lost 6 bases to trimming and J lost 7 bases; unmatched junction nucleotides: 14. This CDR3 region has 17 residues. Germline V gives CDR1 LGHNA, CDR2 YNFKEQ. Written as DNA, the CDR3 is TGTGCCAGCAGTAGAGGGCCTGGACTAGCGGTAGGCGGGGAGCTGTTTTTT. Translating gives CASSRGPGLAVGGELFF.

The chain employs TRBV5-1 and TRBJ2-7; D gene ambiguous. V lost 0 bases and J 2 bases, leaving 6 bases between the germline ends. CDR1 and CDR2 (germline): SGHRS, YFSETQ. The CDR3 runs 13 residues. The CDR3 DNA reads TGCGCCAGCAGCTTGGACGGGCCCTACGAGCAGTACTTC. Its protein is CASSLDGPYEQYF.

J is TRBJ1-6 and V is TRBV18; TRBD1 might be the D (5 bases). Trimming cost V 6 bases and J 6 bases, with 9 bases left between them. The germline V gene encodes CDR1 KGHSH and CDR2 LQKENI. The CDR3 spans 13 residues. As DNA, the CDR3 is TGTGCCAGCTCCTTGGACACTAATTCACCCCTCCACTTT. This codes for CASSLDTNSPLHF.

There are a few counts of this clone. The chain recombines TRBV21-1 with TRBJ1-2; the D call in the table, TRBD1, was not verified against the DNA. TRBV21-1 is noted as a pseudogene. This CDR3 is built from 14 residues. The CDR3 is CASPVGQGLGGYTF. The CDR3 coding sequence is TGTGCCAGCCCGGTGGGACAGGGTTTAGGAGGCTACACCTTC.

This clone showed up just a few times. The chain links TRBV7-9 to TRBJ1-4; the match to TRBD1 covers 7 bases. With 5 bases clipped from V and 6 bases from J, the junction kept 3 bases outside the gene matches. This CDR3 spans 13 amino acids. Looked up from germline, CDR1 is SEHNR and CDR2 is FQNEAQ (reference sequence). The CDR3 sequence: CASSDREDEKLFF. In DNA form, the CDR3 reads TGTGCCAGCAGCGACAGGGAGGATGAAAAACTGTTTTTT.

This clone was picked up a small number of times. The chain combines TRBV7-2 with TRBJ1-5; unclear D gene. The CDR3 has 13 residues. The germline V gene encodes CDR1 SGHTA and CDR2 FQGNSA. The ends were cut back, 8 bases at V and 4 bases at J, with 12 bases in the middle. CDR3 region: CASAFIGNQPQHF. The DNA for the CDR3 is TGTGCCAGCGCCTTTATAGGGAATCAGCCCCAGCATTTT.

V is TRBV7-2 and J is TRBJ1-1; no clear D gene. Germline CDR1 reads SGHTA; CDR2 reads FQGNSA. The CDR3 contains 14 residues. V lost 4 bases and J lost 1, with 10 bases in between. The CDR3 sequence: CASSSGAWNTEAFF. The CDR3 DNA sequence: TGTGCCAGCAGCTCGGGCGCCTGGAACACTGAAGCTTTCTTT.

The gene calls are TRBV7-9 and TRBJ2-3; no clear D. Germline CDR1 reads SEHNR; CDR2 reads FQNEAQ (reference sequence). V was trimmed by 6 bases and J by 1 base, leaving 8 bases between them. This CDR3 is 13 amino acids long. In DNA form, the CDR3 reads TGTGCCAGCAGTCCGCTGCGCACAGATACGCAGTATTTT. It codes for CASSPLRTDTQYF.